The 4 T cell receptor beta chains listed next were all sequenced from one sample in a study of CD8+CD57+ T cells in acquired aplastic anemia. It was patients with CD8+CD57+ cell expansion by flow cytometry who were chosen for sequencing. TCR beta VDJ combinations and CDR3 sequences were profiled from genomic DNA. Each CDR3 protein is one row after TCRdb ran MiXCR on the reads. The table shows approximately 220,000 distinct CDR3 sequences, with more than 40% occurring only once. The sample comprised sorted CD4+, CD8+, or CD8+CD57+ T cells (not recorded which) from PBMCs. The receptor source for this set is a human donor with aplastic anemia.

CDR3 protein: CASSESGIYNSPLHF. Here the CDR3 DNA reads TGCGCCAGCAGTGAATCCGGCATCTATAATTCACCCCTCCACTTT. This chain connects TRBV10-1 to TRBJ1-6; no clear D gene. Germline values: CDR1 WNHNN, CDR2 SYGVQD (reference sequence). The CDR3 contains 15 residues. V lost 3 bases and J 3 bases, leaving 9 bases between the germline ends.

The gene calls are TRBV11-3 and TRBJ2-7, with TRBD1 matching 7 bases. J lost 6 bases, V lost 5 bases, and 10 bases had no gene match. This CDR3 has 14 amino acids. From germline, CDR1 is SGHNT and CDR2 YENEEA. The CDR3 here is CASSRRQGLGEQYF. Here the CDR3 DNA reads TGTGCCAGCAGCCGCCGACAGGGCCTCGGCGAGCAGTACTTC. The entire variable domain, with the rest obtained from reference TRBV11-3 and TRBJ2-7, is as follows: EAGVVQSPRYKIIEKKQPVAFWCNPISGHNTLYWYLQNLGQGPELLIRYENEEAVDDSQLPKDRFSAERLKGVDSTLKIQPAELGDSAVYLCASSRRQGLGEQYFGPGTRLTVT.

This clonotype was seen ten or more times. The chain combines TRBV7-9 with TRBJ2-1, with TRBD1 matching over 9 bases. Unmatched junction bases numbered 5, after V lost 4 bases and J lost 7 bases. The CDR3 is 14 amino acids. CDR1 and CDR2 from the germline V gene are SEHNR and FQNEAQ (reference sequence). The CDR3 loop is CASSSQGARNEQFF. The CDR3 coding sequence is TGTGCCAGCAGCTCACAGGGGGCGCGGAATGAGCAGTTCTTC.

This clonotype came up a few times. V gene TRBV9 combines with J gene TRBJ2-3; 7 bases agree with TRBD1. V trimming: 2 bases; J trimming: 11 bases; junction bases outside the gene matches: 5. Germline-derived CDR1 and CDR2 are SGDLS and YYNGEE. The CDR3 runs 12 residues. Written as DNA, the CDR3 is TGTGCCAGCAGCGTGGACGGACAGGAGCAGTATTTT. Protein product: CASSVDGQEQYF.